This TCR beta chain was identified in a study of shared clonotypes between healthy human individuals. Findings and limits, study-wide: Clonotype sharing among donors likely depends on sequencing depth.

With regard to this clone: Its antigen is unidentified.

Assay: immunoSEQ multiplex PCR; the TCRdb copy retains only in-frame clones and omits some. Among about 730,000 clones listed, around 70% were seen once. Trimming removed 4 bases at V and 3 bases at J, with 15 bases between. This CDR3 contains 16 residues. Looked up from germline, CDR1 is MNHNS and CDR2 is SASEGT. The sequence came from a woman aged 25 to 45 in good health. The chain joins TRBV6-1 to TRBJ2-2; D possibly corresponds to TRBD2 (6 bases). The sequenced sample was memory CD4+ T cells sorted from blood. Subset reported: CD45RA-negative fraction. The CDR3 spells CASSVHTLAYTGELFF. In DNA form, the CDR3 reads TGTGCCAGCAGTGTGCACACACTAGCCTACACCGGGGAGCTGTTTTTT.